One TCR beta chain is described in this entry. V lost 5 bases to trimming and J lost 2 bases; unmatched junction nucleotides: 8. Germline V gives CDR1 SGHTA, CDR2 FQGTGA. This CDR3 has 15 residues. The data were taken from a study of cytomegalovirus exposure and HLA in healthy donors. The PCR used 60 Vbeta and 13 Jbeta primers. Sequencing used immunoSEQ multiplex PCR; TCRdb keeps in-frame clones, though not all of them. The sample gives some 170,000 clones, about four fifths of which show up once; around 7.7% is in the top ten. Material for sequencing was PBMCs. The receptor comes from a woman aged 25 to 39 in good health and CMV-seropositive. The rearrangement links TRBV7-3 to TRBJ2-5; TRBD1 aligns across 7 bases. The CDR3 sequence is CASSPRDRPQETQYF. DNA of the CDR3: TGTGCCAGCAGCCCCCGGGACAGACCTCAAGAGACCCAGTACTTC.